This TCR beta chain emerged from a study of blood T cell repertoires in COVID-19. Individuals aged about 18 to 100 years were recruited from about two dozen US areas. Assignments of participants to cohorts depended upon their own reported clinical history. Either two negative PCRs, clearance, or symptom resolution qualified Cohort 3 donors as recovered. How the authors handled the data: Reference gene primer amplification yielded estimated nucleated cell counts. The protocol was immunoSEQ multiplex PCR, while the TCRdb copy is restricted to in-frame clones and leaves out a portion. The V and J calls and the clone size are those of that table, but D and trimming were determined from the DNA. The data hold under 250,000 clones, with about 84% observed a single time. CDR1 is LGHDT and CDR2 is YNNKEL in the germline V gene (reference sequence). The CDR3 covers 15 residues. Trimming stripped 0 bases from V and 6 bases from J, with 14 bases between.

Sequenced sample: PBMCs or T cells enriched from blood (not recorded which). The sequence was collected from a man in his 60s who had recovered from COVID-19. The chain employs TRBV3-1 (or the pseudogene TRBV3-2) and TRBJ1-2; maybe TRBD1 (6 bases). CDR3 DNA: TGTGCCAGCAGCCAAGACGAGGGGACATGGAATGGCTACACCTTC. Amino acids: CASSQDEGTWNGYTF.